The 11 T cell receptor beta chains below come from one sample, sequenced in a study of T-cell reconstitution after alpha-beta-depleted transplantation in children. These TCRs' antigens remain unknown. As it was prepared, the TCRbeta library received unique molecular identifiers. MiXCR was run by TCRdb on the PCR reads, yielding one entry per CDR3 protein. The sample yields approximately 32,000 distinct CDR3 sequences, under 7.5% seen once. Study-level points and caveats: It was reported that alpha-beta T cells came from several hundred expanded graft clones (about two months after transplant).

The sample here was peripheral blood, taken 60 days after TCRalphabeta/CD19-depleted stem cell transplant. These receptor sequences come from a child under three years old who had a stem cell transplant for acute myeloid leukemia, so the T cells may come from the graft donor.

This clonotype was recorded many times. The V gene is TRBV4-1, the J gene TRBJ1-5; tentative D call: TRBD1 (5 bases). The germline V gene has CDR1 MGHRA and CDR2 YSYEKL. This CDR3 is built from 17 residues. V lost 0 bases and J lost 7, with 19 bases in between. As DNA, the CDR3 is TGCGCCAGCAGCCAAGATAGCGGGGCGCGAAGAGAACAGCCCCAGCATTTT. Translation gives CASSQDSGARREQPQHF.

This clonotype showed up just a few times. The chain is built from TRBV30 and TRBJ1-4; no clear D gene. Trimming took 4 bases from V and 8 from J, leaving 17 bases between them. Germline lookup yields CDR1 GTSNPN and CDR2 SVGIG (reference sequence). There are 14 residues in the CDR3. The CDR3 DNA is TGTGCCTGGAACAAGGGCATCACTAGAGAAAAACTGTTTTTT. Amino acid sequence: CAWNKGITREKLFF. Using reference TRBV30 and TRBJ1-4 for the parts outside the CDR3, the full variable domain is SQTIHQWPATLVQPVGSPLSLECTVEGTSNPNLYWYRQAAGRGLQLLFYSVGIGQISSEVPQNLSASRPQDRQFILSSKKLLLSDSGFYLCAWNKGITREKLFFGSGTQLSVL.

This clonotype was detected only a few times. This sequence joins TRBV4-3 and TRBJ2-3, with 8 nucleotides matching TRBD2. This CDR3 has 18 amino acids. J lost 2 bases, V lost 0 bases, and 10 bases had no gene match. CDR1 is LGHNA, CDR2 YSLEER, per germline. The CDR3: CASSQDGGGAEDTDTQYF. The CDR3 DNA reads TGCGCCAGCAGCCAAGACGGGGGGGGGGCCGAGGACACAGATACGCAGTATTTT.

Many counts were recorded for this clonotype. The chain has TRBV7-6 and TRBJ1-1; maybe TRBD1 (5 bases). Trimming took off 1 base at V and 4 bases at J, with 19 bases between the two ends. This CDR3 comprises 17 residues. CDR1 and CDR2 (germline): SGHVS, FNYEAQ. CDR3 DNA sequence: TGTGCCAGCAGCTTAGGCCCCGGTTTTTCGGGGGGCACTGAAGCTTTCTTT. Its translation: CASSLGPGFSGGTEAFF.

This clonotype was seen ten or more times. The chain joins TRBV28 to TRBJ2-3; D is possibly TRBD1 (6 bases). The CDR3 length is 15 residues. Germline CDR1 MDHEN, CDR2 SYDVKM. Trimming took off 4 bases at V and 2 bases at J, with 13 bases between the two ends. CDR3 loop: CASSSGHILTDTQYF. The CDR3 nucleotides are TGTGCCAGCAGTTCGGGACATATTCTCACAGATACGCAGTATTTT.

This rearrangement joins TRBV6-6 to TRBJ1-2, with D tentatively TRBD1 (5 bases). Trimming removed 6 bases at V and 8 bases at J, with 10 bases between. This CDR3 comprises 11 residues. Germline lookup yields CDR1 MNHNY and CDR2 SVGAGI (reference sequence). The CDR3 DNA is TGTGCCAGCAGGGAGGGACTAGGCTACACCTTC. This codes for CASREGLGYTF.

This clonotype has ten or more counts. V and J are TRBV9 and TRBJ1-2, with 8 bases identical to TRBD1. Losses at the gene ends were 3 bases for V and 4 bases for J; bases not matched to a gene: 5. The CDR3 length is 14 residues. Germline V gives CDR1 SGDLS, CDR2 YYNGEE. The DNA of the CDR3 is TGTGCCAGCAGCGCGAGGACAGGGCTCTATGGCTACACCTTC. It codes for CASSARTGLYGYTF.

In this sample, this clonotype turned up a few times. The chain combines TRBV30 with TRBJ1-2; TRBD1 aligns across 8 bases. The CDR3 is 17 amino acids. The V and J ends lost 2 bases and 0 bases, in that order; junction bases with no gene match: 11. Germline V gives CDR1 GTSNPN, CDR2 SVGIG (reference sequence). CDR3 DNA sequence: TGTGCCTGGAGTACCGACAGGGGCAAAACTCCTAACTATGGCTACACCTTC. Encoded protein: CAWSTDRGKTPNYGYTF. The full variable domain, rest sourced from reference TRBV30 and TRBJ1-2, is SQTIHQWPATLVQPVGSPLSLECTVEGTSNPNLYWYRQAAGRGLQLLFYSVGIGQISSEVPQNLSASRPQDRQFILSSKKLLLSDSGFYLCAWSTDRGKTPNYGYTFGSGTRLTVV.

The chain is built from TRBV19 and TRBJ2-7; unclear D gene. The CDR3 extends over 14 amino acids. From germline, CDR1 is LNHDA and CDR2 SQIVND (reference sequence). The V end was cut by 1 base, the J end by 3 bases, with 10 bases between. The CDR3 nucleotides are TGTGCCAGTAGTATAGGAGTCGGGCACTACGAGCAGTACTTC. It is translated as CASSIGVGHYEQYF.

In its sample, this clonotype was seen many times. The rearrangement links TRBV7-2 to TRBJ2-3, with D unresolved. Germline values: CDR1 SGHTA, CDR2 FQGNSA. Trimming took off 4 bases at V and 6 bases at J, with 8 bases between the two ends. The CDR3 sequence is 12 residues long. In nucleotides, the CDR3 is TGTGCCAGCAGCTCGATCGGGGATACGCAGTATTTT. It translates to CASSSIGDTQYF.

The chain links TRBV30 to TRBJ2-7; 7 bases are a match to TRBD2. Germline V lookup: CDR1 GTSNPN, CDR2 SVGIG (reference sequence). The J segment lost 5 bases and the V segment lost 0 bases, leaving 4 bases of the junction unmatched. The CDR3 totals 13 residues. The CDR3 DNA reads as TGTGCCTGGAGTGTACGGGGAGGGCACGAGCAGTACTTC. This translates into CAWSVRGGHEQYF. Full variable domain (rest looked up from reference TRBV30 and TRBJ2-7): SQTIHQWPATLVQPVGSPLSLECTVEGTSNPNLYWYRQAAGRGLQLLFYSVGIGQISSEVPQNLSASRPQDRQFILSSKKLLLSDSGFYLCAWSVRGGHEQYFGPGTRLTVT.